The entry that follows covers one TCR beta chain sequence. This clone has more than one count but fewer than ten. This clone's antigen is unknown. Within one base of it there is no much larger clone, and no base qualities were kept. The CDR3 starts with the cysteine, ends with the phenylalanine, and has 13 residues. Only the CDR3 DNA is retained, 39 bases long and in frame from the first base. The germline V gene supplies CDR1 MNHEY and CDR2 SVGAGI. After removal of 6 bases from V and 1 base from J, the junction retains 0 bases not matched to a gene. This sample is drawn from a study of tumour-infiltrating T cells in Burkitt lymphoma (dated by TCRdb to 2020 to 2022). Broadly, across the study: TCR repertoire data were compared against clinical outcome, and productive clonality predicted overall survival and progression-free survival independently of established prognostic factors such as age at diagnosis.

The library was prepared using the immunoSEQ multiplex PCR assay. Sourced from immuneACCESS, this table was stored by TCRdb with only in-frame sequences that have V and J called. A share of the clones is absent; for the studies checked, an unresolved V gene accounts for under half, and the remainder has no known explanation. A total of 15,000 or so clones appear in this sample, 25% to 35% of them only once. Together, the top ten hold 6.2% of the sample. Rearrangement joined TRBV6-5 to TRBJ2-1, with 7 junctional bases fitting TRBD2. This receptor was taken from a human donor with diffuse large B-cell lymphoma. The sample taken for sequencing was tumor tissue. CDR3 sequence: CASSGGSYNEQFF. The sequence in DNA is TGTGCCAGCAGCGGGGGGTCCTACAATGAGCAGTTCTTC.